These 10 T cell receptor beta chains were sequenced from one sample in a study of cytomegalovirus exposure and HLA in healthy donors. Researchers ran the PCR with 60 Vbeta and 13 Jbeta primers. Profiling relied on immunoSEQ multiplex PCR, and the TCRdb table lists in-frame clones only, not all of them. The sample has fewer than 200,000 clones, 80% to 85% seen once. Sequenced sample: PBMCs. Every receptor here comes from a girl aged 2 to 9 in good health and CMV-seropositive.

This CDR3 is CAWSVPIRDRGYEQYF. CDR3 DNA sequence: TGTGCCTGGAGTGTACCTATTCGGGACAGGGGATACGAGCAGTACTTC. The chain joins TRBV30 to TRBJ2-7; 10 nucleotides agree with TRBD1. CDR1 and CDR2 from the germline V gene are GTSNPN and SVGIG (reference sequence). Losses at the gene ends were 0 bases for V and 4 bases for J; bases not matched to a gene: 9. The CDR3 runs 16 residues.

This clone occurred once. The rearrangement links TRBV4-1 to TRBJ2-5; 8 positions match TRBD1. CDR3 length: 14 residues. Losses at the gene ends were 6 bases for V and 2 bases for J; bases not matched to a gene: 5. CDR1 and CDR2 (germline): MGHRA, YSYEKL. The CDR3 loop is CASSLGTGQETQYF. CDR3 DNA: TGCGCCAGCAGTTTAGGGACAGGACAAGAGACCCAGTACTTC.

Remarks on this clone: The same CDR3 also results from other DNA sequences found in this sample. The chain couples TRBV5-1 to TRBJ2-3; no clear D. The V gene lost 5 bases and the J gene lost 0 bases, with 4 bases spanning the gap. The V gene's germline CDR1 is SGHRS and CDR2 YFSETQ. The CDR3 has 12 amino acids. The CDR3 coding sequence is TGCGCCAGCAGGGGCAGCACAGATACGCAGTATTTT. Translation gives CASRGSTDTQYF.

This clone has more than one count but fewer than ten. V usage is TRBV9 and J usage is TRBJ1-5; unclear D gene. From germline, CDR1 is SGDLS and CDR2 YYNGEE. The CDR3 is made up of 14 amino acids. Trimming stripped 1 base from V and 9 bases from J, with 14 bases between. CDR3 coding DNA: TGTGCCAGCAGCGTATACACCCACGGGTGGCCCCAGCATTTT. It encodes CASSVYTHGWPQHF.

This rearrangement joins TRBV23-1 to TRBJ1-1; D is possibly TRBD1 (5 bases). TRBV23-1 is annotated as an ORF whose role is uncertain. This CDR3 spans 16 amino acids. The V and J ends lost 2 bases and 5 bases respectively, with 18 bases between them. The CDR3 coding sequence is TGCGCCAGCAGTCAAGATTGGGGCAAGGGTGGAACTGAAGCTTTCTTT. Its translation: CASSQDWGKGGTEAFF.

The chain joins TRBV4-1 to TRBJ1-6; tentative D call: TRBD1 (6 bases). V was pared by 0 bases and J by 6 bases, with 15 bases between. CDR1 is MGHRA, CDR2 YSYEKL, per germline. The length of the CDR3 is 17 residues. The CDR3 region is CASSQDSFRGLNSPLHF. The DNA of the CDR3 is TGCGCCAGCAGCCAAGATTCCTTCAGGGGCCTTAATTCACCCCTCCACTTT.

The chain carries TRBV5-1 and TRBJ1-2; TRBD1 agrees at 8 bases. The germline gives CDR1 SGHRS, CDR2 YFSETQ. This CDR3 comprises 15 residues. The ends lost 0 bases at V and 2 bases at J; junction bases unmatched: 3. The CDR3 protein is CASSLGPGGNYGYTF. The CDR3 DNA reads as TGCGCCAGCAGCTTGGGACCAGGGGGCAACTATGGCTACACCTTC.

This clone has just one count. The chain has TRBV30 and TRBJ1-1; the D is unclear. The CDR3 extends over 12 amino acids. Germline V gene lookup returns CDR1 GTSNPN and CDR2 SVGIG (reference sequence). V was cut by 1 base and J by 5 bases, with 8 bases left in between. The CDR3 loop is CAWSGATTEAFF. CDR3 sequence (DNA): TGTGCCTGGAGTGGGGCAACTACTGAAGCTTTCTTT.

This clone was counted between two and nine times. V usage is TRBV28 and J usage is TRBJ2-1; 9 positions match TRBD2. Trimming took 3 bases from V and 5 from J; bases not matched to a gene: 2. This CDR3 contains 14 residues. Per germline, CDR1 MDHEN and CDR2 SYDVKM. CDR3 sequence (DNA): TGTGCCAGCAGTTTGGGACTAGCCGACAATGAGCAGTTCTTC. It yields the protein CASSLGLADNEQFF.

CDR3 residues: CASSWARQGVRGANVLTF. DNA of the CDR3: TGTGCCAGCAGCTGGGCTAGGCAGGGTGTGAGGGGGGCCAACGTCCTGACTTTC. This sequence joins TRBV7-9 and TRBJ2-6, with D possibly TRBD1 on 5 matching bases. Looked up from germline, CDR1 is SEHNR and CDR2 is FQNEAQ (reference sequence). The ends were cut back, 4 bases at V and 4 bases at J, with 20 bases in the middle. The CDR3 runs 18 residues.